A single sample gave rise to the 26 T cell receptor beta chains below, sequenced in a study of neurological immune-mediated disorders. TCRdb reprocessed the 5' RACE reads via MiXCR and lists one record per CDR3 protein. The table has around 70,000 distinct CDR3 sequences, 5.2% seen once. Sequenced sample: PBMCs. These receptors were obtained from a man in his late teens or twenties with multiple sclerosis.

This chain joins TRBV20-1 and TRBJ2-7, with 8 bases lining up with TRBD2. The CDR3 totals 12 residues. J lost 3 bases, V lost 5 bases, and 3 bases had no gene match. Germline loops: CDR1 DFQATT, CDR2 SNEGSKA (reference sequence). CDR3 DNA: TGCAGTGCTCGGGAGGGTGGCTACGAGCAGTACTTC. Translation gives CSAREGGYEQYF.

This clonotype was seen at least ten times. The rearrangement joins TRBV20-1 to TRBJ1-1; unclear D gene. The CDR3 has 13 residues. Trimming took 5 bases from V and 3 from J, leaving 13 bases between them. CDR1 and CDR2 (germline): DFQATT, SNEGSKA (reference sequence). In nucleotides, the CDR3 is TGCAGTGCTCAGACTCCGGCTTACACTGAAGCTTTCTTT. Encoded protein: CSAQTPAYTEAFF.

Regarding this clonotype: A read error is possible here, since a much larger clone lies one base away. V and J are TRBV27 and TRBJ1-2; no definite D call. Germline loops: CDR1 MNHEY, CDR2 SMNVEV (reference sequence). The CDR3 loop spans 13 amino acids. In nucleotides, the CDR3 is TGTGTCAGCAGTTTCAATTCTAACTATGGCTACACCTTC. Its protein product is CVSSFNSNYGYTF.

This clonotype was counted ten times or more. This chain connects TRBV24-1 to TRBJ2-3; 10 bases map to TRBD2. J lost 2 bases, V lost 4 bases, and 5 bases had no gene match. This CDR3 has 16 amino acids. From germline, CDR1 is KGHDR and CDR2 SFDVKD. CDR3 in DNA: TGTGCCACCAGTGACGGTAGCGGGGGGTTCACAGATACGCAGTATTTT. It translates to CATSDGSGGFTDTQYF.

This clonotype has just a few counts. This may come from a read error, since a much larger clone is one base off. Likely a read error: the CDR3 ends without its conserved phenylalanine or tryptophan. The rearrangement links TRBV20-1 to TRBJ2-6; D tentatively fits TRBD1 or TRBD2 (6 bases each). The V gene's germline CDR1 is DFQATT and CDR2 SNEGSKA (reference sequence). The V and J ends lost 1 base and 0 bases respectively, with 13 bases between them. This CDR3 spans 17 amino acids. The CDR3 DNA reads TGCAGTGCTAGAGGTCGGGGGCCAGGCTCTGGGGCCAACGTCCTGACTATC. As protein: CSARGRGPGSGANVLTI.

This clonotype was counted at least ten times. This chain links TRBV5-5 with TRBJ1-5; D is ambiguous. Germline assignment: CDR1 SGHKS and CDR2 YYEKEE (reference sequence). The V end was cut by 2 bases, the J end by 7 bases, with 7 bases between. CDR3 length equals 12 residues. CDR3 DNA: TGTGCCAGCAGCTTTGAGGGCCAGCCCCAGCATTTT. It encodes CASSFEGQPQHF.

At least ten counts were recorded for this clonotype. CDR3 DNA: TGTGCCAGCAGCCAAGTCGGCAGGGGCCCACCCGAGCAGTACTTC. Translated, it gives CASSQVGRGPPEQYF. V usage is TRBV3-1 and J usage is TRBJ2-7; possibly TRBD1 for D (6 bases). The V gene lost 1 base and the J gene lost 6 bases, with 16 bases spanning the gap. The CDR3 loop spans 15 amino acids. Germline CDR1 LGHDT, CDR2 YNNKEL (reference sequence).

This clonotype showed up many times. The rearrangement joins TRBV20-1 to TRBJ2-7, with 11 bases lining up with TRBD1. Germline lookup yields CDR1 DFQATT and CDR2 SNEGSKA (reference sequence). The CDR3 length is 14 residues. The J segment lost 5 bases and the V segment lost 0 bases, leaving 3 bases of the junction unmatched. CDR3: CSARDPGQGDEQYF. The DNA of the CDR3 is TGCAGTGCTAGAGACCCGGGACAGGGGGACGAGCAGTACTTC.

The table lists this clonotype with many counts. CDR3 sequence: CASSYRTGDSPLHF. The CDR3 DNA is TGTGCCAGCAGTTACCGGACAGGGGATTCACCCCTCCACTTT. This chain joins TRBV27 and TRBJ1-6; 9 nucleotides line up with TRBD1. The germline V gene has CDR1 MNHEY and CDR2 SMNVEV (reference sequence). The CDR3 length is 14 residues. Trimming took 4 bases from V and 8 from J; bases not matched to a gene: 3.

About this clonotype: Since a much larger clone is just one base distant, this may be a read error. Given the absence of the conserved phenylalanine or tryptophan at the CDR3 end, a read error is likely. The chain couples TRBV9 to TRBJ2-1; weak D call: TRBD1 (5 bases). This CDR3 has 15 amino acids. CDR1 is SGDLS, CDR2 YYNGEE, per germline. V lost 3 bases to trimming and J lost 0 bases, with 10 bases between them. CDR3 nucleotides: TGTGCCAGCAGCGATAGGGGCCCCTCCTACAATGAGCAGTTCCTC. It specifies CASSDRGPSYNEQFL.

This clonotype was counted ten times or more. The V and J genes are TRBV7-2 and TRBJ2-1; 8 bases agree with TRBD2. Germline-derived CDR1 and CDR2 are SGHTA and FQGNSA. The length of the CDR3 is 13 residues. V lost 5 bases and J lost 13; bases outside the gene matches: 10. Here the CDR3 DNA reads TGTGCCAGCAGCGTACTAGCGGAAACTTTACAGTTCTTC. Protein product: CASSVLAETLQFF.

This clonotype was observed many times. The chain carries TRBV29-1 and TRBJ2-1; 7 bases match TRBD1. Per the germline V gene, CDR1 is SQVTM and CDR2 is ANQGSEA. The CDR3 covers 13 residues. V gave up 4 bases and J gave up 3 bases; unmatched junction bases: 3. CDR3 residues: CSVAQGHYNEQFF. The CDR3 nucleotides are TGCAGCGTTGCACAGGGGCACTACAATGAGCAGTTCTTC.

This clonotype was seen ten or more times. The chain carries TRBV20-1 and TRBJ2-5; possibly TRBD1 for D (7 bases). CDR3 length equals 20 residues. Germline-derived CDR1 and CDR2 are DFQATT and SNEGSKA (reference sequence). The V end lost 6 bases, the J end lost 1 base, and 33 bases lay between the germline ends. The CDR3 is CSADPGGGGALAGLQETQYF. The CDR3 DNA is TGCAGTGCAGACCCGGGTGGAGGGGGCGCCCTGGCGGGCCTCCAAGAGACCCAGTACTTC.

This clonotype was counted at least ten times. This chain uses TRBV6-5 with TRBJ2-1, with no clear D. The CDR3 is 11 residues long. The germline gives CDR1 MNHEY, CDR2 SVGAGI. V gave up 8 bases and J gave up 5 bases, with 7 bases separating them. The CDR3 loop is CASFTHNEQFF. CDR3 DNA: TGTGCCAGCTTTACGCACAATGAGCAGTTCTTC.

As to this clonotype: A much larger clone differs by one base, so this may be a read error. The J gene is TRBJ1-5, the V gene TRBV20-1; perhaps TRBD1 as D (5 bases). This CDR3 region has 16 residues. Germline V gives CDR1 DFQATT, CDR2 SNEGSKA (reference sequence). V was pared by 3 bases and J by 7 bases, with 22 bases between. The CDR3 reads CSASADVGGSRQPQHF. The CDR3 DNA is TGCAGTGCTAGTGCGGATGTTGGGGGGAGTCGACAGCCCCAGCATTTT.

This clonotype was seen many times. The J gene is TRBJ2-1, the V gene TRBV5-1, with 10 positions matching TRBD1. J gave up 7 bases and V 4 bases, and 8 bases lay outside the gene matches. This CDR3 contains 15 residues. Germline CDR1 and CDR2: SGHRS and YFSETQ. The CDR3 loop reads CASSMRQGAGNEQFF. The CDR3 region has the DNA TGCGCCAGCAGCATGAGACAGGGGGCAGGGAATGAGCAGTTCTTC.

This clonotype has just a few counts. The CDR3 region is CATSRGRADTQYF. CDR3 coding DNA: TGTGCCACCAGCAGAGGCCGGGCAGATACGCAGTATTTT. This sequence joins TRBV15 and TRBJ2-3; no reliable D call. Germline V lookup: CDR1 LNHNV, CDR2 YYDKDF (reference sequence). The V end was cut by 1 base, the J end by 4 bases, with 6 bases between. This CDR3 has 13 residues.

This clonotype was recorded many times. The chain recombines TRBV6-6 with TRBJ1-5, with TRBD1 matching over 8 bases. The CDR3 consists of 17 residues. The germline V gene encodes CDR1 MNHNY and CDR2 SVGAGI (reference sequence). Trimming took 6 bases from V and 0 from J; bases not matched to a gene: 10. CDR3 amino acids: CASSDRTGLYSNQPQHF. DNA for the CDR3: TGTGCCAGCAGCGACAGGACAGGGTTATATAGCAATCAGCCCCAGCATTTT.

The chain is built from TRBV5-1 and TRBJ2-1, with TRBD2 identical over 9 bases. The CDR3 consists of 15 residues. CDR1 and CDR2 (germline): SGHRS, YFSETQ. The ends lost 4 bases at V and 8 bases at J; junction bases unmatched: 10. In DNA, the CDR3 is TGCGCCAGCAGCCTTAATGGCGGGGGGGCCCATGAGCAGTTCTTC. Protein sequence: CASSLNGGGAHEQFF.

This clonotype was counted between two and nine times. The rearrangement uses TRBV5-6 and TRBJ2-3; no clear D gene. This CDR3 is built from 12 residues. Germline lookup yields CDR1 SGHDT and CDR2 YYEEEE. Trimming cost V 7 bases and J 6 bases, with 12 bases left between them. CDR3: CASSIDGDTQYF. The CDR3, as DNA: TGTGCCAGCTCCATTGATGGCGATACGCAGTATTTT.

This clonotype appeared many times. The chain is built from TRBV10-3 and TRBJ2-2; no definite D call. The germline gives CDR1 ENHRY, CDR2 SYGVKD. Trimming cost V 3 bases and J 5 bases, with 4 bases left between them. CDR3 length: 12 residues. CDR3 DNA sequence: TGTGCCATCAGTGACCCGACCGGGGAGCTGTTTTTT. It encodes CAISDPTGELFF.

This clonotype showed up many times. J is TRBJ2-2 and V is TRBV5-4, with TRBD2 matching over 7 bases. The CDR3 contains 16 residues. V was clipped by 6 bases and J by 0 bases; unmatched bases: 8. Germline values: CDR1 SGHNT, CDR2 YYREEE (reference sequence). This chain's CDR3 is CASTKGRATNTGELFF. In DNA, the CDR3 is TGTGCCAGCACCAAGGGGAGGGCAACGAACACCGGGGAGCTGTTTTTT.

Points on this clonotype: This may come from a read error, since a much larger clone is one base off. This sequence joins TRBV10-2 and TRBJ1-5, with a possible D match to TRBD1 (6 bases). The CDR3 extends over 15 amino acids. Germline CDR1 is WSHSY and CDR2 is SAAADI. The CDR3 bases are TGCACCAGCGATTCTGCTCGGGGGGGCGATCAGCCCCAGAATTTT. As protein: CTSDSARGGDQPQNF.

In this sample, this clonotype turned up a few times. The chain links TRBV12-3 or TRBV12-4 to TRBJ2-1, with 13 bases that match TRBD2. The CDR3 spans 17 residues. Germline trimming cut 6 bases from V and 2 bases from J; bases unmatched to any gene: 7. CDR3 sequence: CASRVTSGGGTYNEQFF. The CDR3 nucleotides are TGTGCCAGCAGGGTAACTAGCGGGGGGGGGACCTACAATGAGCAGTTCTTC.

This clonotype appeared many times. The chain uses TRBV9 and TRBJ1-1; 10 bases align to TRBD1. CDR1 SGDLS and CDR2 YYNGEE come from the germline V gene. The CDR3 consists of 14 residues. The V and J ends lost 0 bases and 7 bases, in that order; junction bases with no gene match: 3. The CDR3 sequence is CASSVEGQGLEAFF. The CDR3 DNA reads TGTGCCAGCAGCGTAGAGGGACAGGGGCTTGAAGCTTTCTTT.

This clonotype was found many times. This chain uses TRBV6-2 or TRBV6-3 with TRBJ2-7; 9 bases line up with TRBD2. The V gene's germline CDR1 is MNHEY and CDR2 SVGEGT. V lost 5 bases to trimming and J lost 2 bases; unmatched junction nucleotides: 4. The CDR3 runs 14 residues. As DNA, the CDR3 is TGTGCCAGCAGTGAGAGCGGGAGGACCTACGAGCAGTACTTC. This sequence encodes CASSESGRTYEQYF.